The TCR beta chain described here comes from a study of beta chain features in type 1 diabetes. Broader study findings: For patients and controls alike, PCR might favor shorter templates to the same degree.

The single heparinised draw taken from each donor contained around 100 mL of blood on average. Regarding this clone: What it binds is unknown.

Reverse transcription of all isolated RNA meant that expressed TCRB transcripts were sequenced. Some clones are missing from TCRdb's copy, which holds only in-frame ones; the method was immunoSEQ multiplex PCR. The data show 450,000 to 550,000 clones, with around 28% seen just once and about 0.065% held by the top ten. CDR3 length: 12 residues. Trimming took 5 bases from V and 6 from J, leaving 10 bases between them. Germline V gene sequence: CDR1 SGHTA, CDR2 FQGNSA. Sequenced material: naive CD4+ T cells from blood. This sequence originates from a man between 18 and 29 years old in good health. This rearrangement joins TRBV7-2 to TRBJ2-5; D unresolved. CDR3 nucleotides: TGTGCCAGCAGCCTATACCACCAGACCCAGTACTTC. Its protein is CASSLYHQTQYF. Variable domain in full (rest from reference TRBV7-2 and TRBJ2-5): GAGVSQSPSNKVTEKGKDVELRCDPISGHTALYWYRQSLGQGLEFLIYFQGNSAPDKSGLPSDRFSAERTGGSVSTLTIQRTQQEDSAVYLCASSLYHQTQYFGPGTRLLVL.